This T cell receptor beta chain comes out of a study of identical twins. This CDR3 contains 11 residues. V was trimmed by 8 bases and J by 9 bases, leaving 10 bases between them. With regard to this clonotype: Antigen: not known.

Study-level points and caveats: Abundant beta clonotypes from cord blood bore fewer insertions; memory repertoires lacked this pattern.

TCRdb used MiXCR to reprocess the 5' RACE reads, holding one entry per CDR3 protein. The sample includes 400,000 to 650,000 distinct CDR3 sequences, about 20% of them seen just once. Healthy Caucasians alone served as donors. The data were also submitted as part of a second study, on T cells expressing NK-cell markers.

The rearrangement uses TRBV12-3 or TRBV12-4 and TRBJ2-2, with D uncertain. The TCR originated in a woman between 18 and 29 years old in good health. Material for sequencing was CD4+ T cells sorted from blood. Here the CDR3 DNA reads TGTGCCAGCGGCTATCCTAGGGAGCTGTTTTTT. Its translation is CASGYPRELFF.